This TCR beta chain was sequenced for a study of T cell clonotyping in hematopoietic cell transplantation (dated by TCRdb to 2020 to 2023). General notes on the study: In the study, more than 130 blood samples were gathered from 35 consecutive transplant recipients and their related donors. Recruitment of patients was conducted between September 2015 and January 2017, and follow-up was continued until late 2020 or death. Paper-wide results and their limitations: The sample size was limited, and CD4 and CD8 repertoire contributions could not be separated because cells were not sorted. Just a small fraction of recipient repertoires overlapped with donor repertoires, and more than 95% appeared de novo at the given depth. Recipient TCR diversity fell after transplant, with pathologically expanded clonotypes rising progressively from day 30 to day 180. Donor and pretransplant recipient Inverse Simpson Index values predicted broader posttransplant TCR repertoire diversity.

Blood samples for TCR beta sequencing were given by related transplant donors. Using Nuclei Lysis Solution, genomic DNA was extracted from unfractionated peripheral blood mononuclear cells that were either fresh or cryopreserved. Of note for this clone: The antigen this receptor binds is unknown. Base qualities were left out, and no much larger clone turns up one base away.

Between the V and J ends, shortened by 5 bases and 4 bases respectively, the junction contains 13 bases. Reading from cysteine to phenylalanine, the CDR3 counts 14 amino acids. Only CDR3 DNA is held: 42 bases, read in frame from base 1. The germline V gene (reference sequence) sets CDR1 to SGHAT and CDR2 to FQDESV. The immunoSEQ assay, a bias-controlled multiplex PCR using V- and J-specific primers, was used to amplify TCR beta CDR3 regions from genomic DNA. A proprietary barcode and Illumina adapter sequences were added to the CDR3 amplicons in a second PCR step. An Illumina MiSeq instrument was used to sequence the CDR3 libraries. Per the authors' processing: Export and quality control were performed with immunoSEQ Analyzer 3.0, and downstream analyses were performed with R Bioconductor and Immunarch. Repertoire metrics were calculated using only productive rearrangements within the normalized downsampled data set. In the normalized cohort, clonotypes with more than 5 templates were defined as pathologically expanded. Repertoire diversity was measured with the Inverse Simpson Index. To capture all clonotypes, the CMV-specificity analyses were run on the non-normalized data set. Sourced from immuneACCESS, this table was stored by TCRdb with only in-frame sequences that have V and J called. A share of the clones is absent; for the studies checked, an unresolved V gene accounts for under half, and the remainder has no known explanation. V and J calls and clone size come straight from that table; D and trimming were deduced from the DNA. Counted in this sample were roughly 40,000 clones; around 95% of them appeared once. About 0.81% of the sample belongs to the ten largest clones.

The V and J segments used are TRBV11-1 and TRBJ2-3; the D segment cannot be called with confidence. This sequence originates from a woman between 45 and 65 years old in good health. Some clones in this sample may be carry-over from other donors' samples. Material for sequencing was peripheral blood mononuclear cells. This receptor carries the CDR3 CASSLGQRADTQYF. The sequenced DNA: TGTGCCAGCAGCCTGGGTCAACGCGCAGATACGCAGTATTTT.